The present T cell receptor beta chain was sequenced within a study of T cell responses to AZD1222 COVID-19 vaccine. Whole-study findings and limits: Repertoire collection took place solely once the T cell response had peaked. Donors skewed white British and female; clonal diversity was possibly underestimated. Spike-specific TCR breadth and depth went up after people got two AZD1222 doses.

Germline loops: CDR1 MNHEY, CDR2 SVGEGT. V dropped 5 bases and J dropped 3; count of bases not matched to a gene: 13. The CDR3 is made up of 17 amino acids. As regards this clone: Its antigen is currently unknown.

The method was immunoSEQ multiplex PCR; TCRdb's version includes in-frame clones alone and lacks a portion of them. Seen here are 100,000 to 140,000 clones, 75% to 90% observed once, and the top ten hold approximately 4%. This chain connects TRBV6-2 or TRBV6-3 to TRBJ2-1; 7 bases map to TRBD1. This clonotype was sampled from an adult in good health. This material consisted of peripheral blood, taken on day 0 of AZD1222 vaccination. The CDR3 spells CASSIGQAILFYNEQFF. Here the CDR3 DNA reads TGTGCCAGCAGTATAGGACAGGCCATCCTCTTCTACAATGAGCAGTTCTTC.